The sequence of this T cell receptor beta chain was determined in a study of blood T cell repertoires in COVID-19. Assay: immunoSEQ multiplex PCR; the TCRdb copy retains only in-frame clones and omits some. The table includes about 250,000 clones, roughly nine tenths detected once. CDR1 LNHDA and CDR2 SQIVND come from the germline V gene (reference sequence). CDR3 length: 13 residues. Trimming removed 10 bases from V and 1 base from J, with 10 bases in between. The material sequenced was peripheral blood. The TCR originated in a woman between 35 and 50 years old who had recovered from COVID-19. The chain carries TRBV19 and TRBJ2-2; D remains unclear. The CDR3 DNA reads as TGTGCCACTTCTGCGGAGAACACCGGGGAGCTGTTTTTT. Encoded protein: CATSAENTGELFF. The full variable domain, in which reference TRBV19 and TRBJ2-2 provide the parts outside the CDR3, is DGGITQSPKYLFRKEGQNVTLSCEQNLNHDAMYWYRQDPGQGLRLIYYSQIVNDFQKGDIAEGYSVSREKKESFPLTVTSAQKNPTAFYLCATSAENTGELFFGEGSRLTVL.